This T cell receptor beta chain is from a study of blood T cell repertoires in COVID-19. The germline CDR1 and CDR2 sequences are SGHTA and FQGTGA. This CDR3 is 15 amino acids long. V lost 1 base and J lost 3, with 7 bases in between. Some clones are missing from TCRdb's copy, which holds only in-frame ones; the method was immunoSEQ multiplex PCR. The profile shows about 170,000 clones, roughly 90% of them singletons. The V gene is TRBV7-3, the J gene TRBJ1-6; unclear D gene. The source of this sequence is a woman between 50 and 59 years old who had recovered from COVID-19. Sequencing was carried out using PBMCs or T cells enriched from blood (not recorded which). This chain's CDR3 is CASSLMGDYNSPLHF. The CDR3 DNA follows: TGTGCCAGCAGCTTAATGGGCGACTATAATTCACCCCTCCACTTT.